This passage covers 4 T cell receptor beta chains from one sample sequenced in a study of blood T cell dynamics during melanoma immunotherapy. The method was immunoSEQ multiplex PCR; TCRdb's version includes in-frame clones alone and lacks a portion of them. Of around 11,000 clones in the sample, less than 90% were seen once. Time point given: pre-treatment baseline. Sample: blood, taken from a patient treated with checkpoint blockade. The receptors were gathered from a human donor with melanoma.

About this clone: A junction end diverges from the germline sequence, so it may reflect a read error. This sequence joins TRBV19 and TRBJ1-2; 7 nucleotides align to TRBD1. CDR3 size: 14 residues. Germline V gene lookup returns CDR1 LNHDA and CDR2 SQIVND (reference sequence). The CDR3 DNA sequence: TGTGCCAGTACTATAGCTGGGACAGACTATGGCTACACCTTC. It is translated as CASTIAGTDYGYTF.

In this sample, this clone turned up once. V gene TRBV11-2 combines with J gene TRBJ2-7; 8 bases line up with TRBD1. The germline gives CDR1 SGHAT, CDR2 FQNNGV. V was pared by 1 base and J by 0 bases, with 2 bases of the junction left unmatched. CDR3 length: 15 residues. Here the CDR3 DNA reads TGTGCCAGCAGCTTAGGGGACAGGCTCTCCTACGAGCAGTACTTC. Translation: CASSLGDRLSYEQYF.

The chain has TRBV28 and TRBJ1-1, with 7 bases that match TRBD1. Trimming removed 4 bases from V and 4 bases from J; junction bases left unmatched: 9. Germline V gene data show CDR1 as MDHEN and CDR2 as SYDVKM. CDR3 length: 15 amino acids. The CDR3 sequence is CASSSMTGSGTEAFF. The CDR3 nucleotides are TGTGCCAGCAGTTCTATGACAGGGTCCGGCACTGAAGCTTTCTTT.

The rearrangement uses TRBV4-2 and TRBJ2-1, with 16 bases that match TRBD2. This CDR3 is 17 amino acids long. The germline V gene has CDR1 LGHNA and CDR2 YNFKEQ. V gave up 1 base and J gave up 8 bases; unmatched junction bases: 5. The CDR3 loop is CASSQVGLAGGPHEQFF. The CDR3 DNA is TGTGCCAGCAGCCAAGTGGGACTAGCGGGAGGGCCCCATGAGCAGTTCTTC.